What follows describes a single T cell receptor beta chain. PCR amplification relied on 60 Vbeta primers (plus 13 Jbeta primers). Using immunoSEQ multiplex PCR, the repertoire was profiled, and TCRdb retains in-frame clones only, with some absent. The sample comprises over 150,000 clones, roughly four fifths of which are singletons, and 1.5% to 2% rests with the top ten. This sample is drawn from a study of cytomegalovirus exposure and HLA in healthy donors. CDR1 is KGHSH and CDR2 is LQKENI in the germline V gene. V lost 6 bases, J lost 5 bases, and 6 bases stayed unmatched. The CDR3 is 13 residues long.

The source of this sequence is a man over 45 in good health and CMV-seronegative. The specimen was PBMCs. The chain is built from TRBV18 and TRBJ2-5; 7 bases align to TRBD1. CDR3: CASSQTGMETQYF. The CDR3, as DNA: TGTGCCAGCTCTCAGACAGGGATGGAGACCCAGTACTTC.